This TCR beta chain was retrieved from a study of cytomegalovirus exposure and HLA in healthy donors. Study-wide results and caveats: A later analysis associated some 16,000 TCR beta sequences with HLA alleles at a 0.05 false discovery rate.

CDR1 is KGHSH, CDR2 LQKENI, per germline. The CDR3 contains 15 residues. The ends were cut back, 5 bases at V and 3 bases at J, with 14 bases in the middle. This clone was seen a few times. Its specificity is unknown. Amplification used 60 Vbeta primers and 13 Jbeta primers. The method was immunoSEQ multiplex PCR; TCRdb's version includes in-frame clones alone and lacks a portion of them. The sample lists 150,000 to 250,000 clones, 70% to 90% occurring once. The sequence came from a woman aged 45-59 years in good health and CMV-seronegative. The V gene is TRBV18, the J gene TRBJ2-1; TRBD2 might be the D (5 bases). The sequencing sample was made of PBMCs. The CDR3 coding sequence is TGTGCCAGCTCATTCCGGACGGGAAACTACAATGAGCAGTTCTTC. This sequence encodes CASSFRTGNYNEQFF. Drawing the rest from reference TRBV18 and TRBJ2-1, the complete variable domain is NAGVMQNPRHLVRRRGQEARLRCSPMKGHSHVYWYRQLPEEGLKFMVYLQKENIIDESGMPKERFSAEFPKEGPSILRIQQVVRGDSAAYFCASSFRTGNYNEQFFGPGTRLTVL.